Below are 8 T cell receptor beta chains sequenced from a single sample in a study of T cells in Graves' hyperthyroidism and ophthalmopathy. TCR beta CDR3 region amplification was performed from RNA transcripts. An initial round of RT-PCR targeting the TCR CDR3 relied on the HTBI primer set. TCRdb re-analysed the multiplex PCR reads in MiXCR, keeping a single row per CDR3 protein. The data contain 600,000 to 750,000 distinct CDR3 sequences, 17% of them singletons. The sequenced material came from blood. These receptors were taken from a middle-aged man with Graves' hyperthyroidism.

This clonotype occurred many times. CDR3 protein: CASRGGTSGTFEQYF. CDR3 nucleotide sequence: TGTGCCAGCAGGGGCGGGACTAGCGGGACCTTCGAGCAGTACTTC. This chain uses TRBV6-1 with TRBJ2-7; 13 positions match TRBD2. The CDR3 covers 15 residues. CDR1 and CDR2 (germline): MNHNS, SASEGT. Unmatched junction bases numbered 8, after V lost 6 bases and J lost 6 bases.

This clonotype was detected ten times or more. V is TRBV25-1 and J is TRBJ1-1; possibly TRBD1 for D (5 bases). Germline values: CDR1 MGHDK, CDR2 SYGVNS. The CDR3 extends over 13 amino acids. Between the trimmed V and J ends, which lost 3 bases and 7 bases, there was a span of 12 bases. CDR3 DNA sequence: TGTGCCAGCAGTGATTGGGGCCGGGTTGAAGCTTTCTTT. It encodes CASSDWGRVEAFF.

This clonotype was picked up many times. J is TRBJ2-1 and V is TRBV12-3 or TRBV12-4; D uncertain. The V end was cut by 5 bases, the J end by 6 bases, with 8 bases between. The CDR3 length is 12 residues. The CDR3 region is CASSPLANEQFF. The CDR3 region has the DNA TGTGCCAGCAGTCCTTTAGCCAATGAGCAGTTCTTC.

The rearrangement joins TRBV6-1 to TRBJ2-3; D not resolved. CDR3 length: 12 amino acids. From germline, CDR1 is MNHNS and CDR2 SASEGT. The V and J ends lost 7 bases and 3 bases respectively, with 8 bases between them. CDR3 loop: CASTPGTDTQYF. The CDR3 bases are TGTGCCAGCACCCCTGGGACAGATACGCAGTATTTT.

This chain uses TRBV19 with TRBJ2-2; D gene ambiguous. V was trimmed by 3 bases and J by 5 bases, leaving 7 bases between them. The germline CDR1 and CDR2 sequences are LNHDA and SQIVND (reference sequence). The CDR3 is 13 amino acids. CDR3 sequence: CASSIMGTGELFF. For the CDR3, the DNA is TGTGCCAGTAGTATCATGGGGACCGGGGAGCTGTTTTTT.

The rearrangement links TRBV24-1 to TRBJ1-2; D gene ambiguous. The CDR3 is 13 residues long. Trimming stripped 2 bases from V and 0 bases from J, with 3 bases between. Germline assignment: CDR1 KGHDR and CDR2 SFDVKD. The CDR3 protein is CATSDWTNYGYTF. The CDR3 DNA sequence: TGTGCCACCAGTGATTGGACTAACTATGGCTACACCTTC.

The V and J genes are TRBV20-1 and TRBJ2-1, with a possible D match to TRBD2 (6 bases). CDR3 length equals 13 residues. Germline V gene lookup returns CDR1 DFQATT and CDR2 SNEGSKA (reference sequence). CDR3: CSQASADYNEQFF. The CDR3 region has the DNA TGCAGCCAGGCTAGCGCAGACTACAATGAGCAGTTCTTC.

This clonotype occurred many times. The CDR3 reads CASSFVTPYEQYF. CDR3 nucleotides: TGTGCCAGCAGCTTCGTAACACCCTACGAGCAGTACTTC. The gene calls are TRBV7-9 and TRBJ2-7; unclear D gene. The CDR3 has 13 amino acids. The V and J ends lost 3 bases and 2 bases respectively, with 8 bases between them. Germline values: CDR1 SEHNR, CDR2 FQNEAQ (reference sequence).